This T cell receptor beta chain was observed in a study of T cells in Graves' hyperthyroidism and ophthalmopathy. This clonotype has ten or more counts. The source material, RNA transcripts, was used to amplify TCR beta CDR3 regions. HTBI primers were used for first-round RT-PCR of the TCR CDR3. Via MiXCR, TCRdb re-called the multiplex PCR reads, giving one row per CDR3 protein. The sample has about 400,000 distinct CDR3 sequences, under 15% seen once. Among the patients, aged 18 to 65, hyperthyroidism was newly diagnosed and had lasted under 2 months. The specimen was blood. The source of this sequence is a young woman with Graves' hyperthyroidism.

This chain's CDR3 is CASRGQGRNSNQPQHF. CDR3 in DNA: TGTGCCAGCCGTGGACAGGGCAGAAATAGCAATCAGCCCCAGCATTTT. The V and J genes are TRBV7-8 and TRBJ1-5, with 8 bases fitting TRBD1. This CDR3 is built from 16 residues. Trimming at V came to 8 bases and at J to 0 bases, leaving 9 bases not matched to a gene. In germline, CDR1 is SGHVS, CDR2 FQNEAQ.